This section outlines one TCR beta chain sequence together with its context. The CDR3 has 14 residues. J lost 14 bases, V lost 4 bases, and 12 bases had no gene match. The germline gives CDR1 LGHDT, CDR2 YNNKEL (reference sequence). These data are taken from a study of T-cell reconstitution after alpha-beta-depleted transplantation in children. Unique molecular identifiers were built into the TCRbeta library. TCRdb processed the PCR reads anew with MiXCR; each CDR3 protein has one entry. The top ten clones hold about 41% of a sample with 300,000 to 400,000 distinct CDR3 sequences, around 15% of them seen once.

The sequence derives from a male patient between 2 and 10 years old who had a stem cell transplant for acute lymphoblastic leukemia, so the T cells may come from the graft donor. The chain has TRBV3-1 and TRBJ2-1; 9 positions agree with TRBD2. The starting material was PBMCs, mostly from graft donor cells, obtained 360 days after TCRalphabeta/CD19-depleted stem cell transplant. This chain's CDR3 is CASSRNPASGNKFF. CDR3 DNA: TGTGCCAGCAGCCGGAATCCAGCTAGCGGGAACAAGTTCTTC.